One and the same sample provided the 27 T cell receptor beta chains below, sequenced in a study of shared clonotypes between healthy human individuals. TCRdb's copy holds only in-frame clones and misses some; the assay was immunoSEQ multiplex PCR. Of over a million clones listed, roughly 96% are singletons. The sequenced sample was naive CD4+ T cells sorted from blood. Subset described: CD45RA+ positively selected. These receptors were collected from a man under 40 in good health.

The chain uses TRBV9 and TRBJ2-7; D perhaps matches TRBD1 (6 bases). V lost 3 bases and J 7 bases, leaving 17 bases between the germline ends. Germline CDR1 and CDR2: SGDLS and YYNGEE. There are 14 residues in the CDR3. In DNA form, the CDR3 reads TGTGCCAGCAGCGGGGAGACAGGTTGGAGAGAGCAGTACTTC. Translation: CASSGETGWREQYF.

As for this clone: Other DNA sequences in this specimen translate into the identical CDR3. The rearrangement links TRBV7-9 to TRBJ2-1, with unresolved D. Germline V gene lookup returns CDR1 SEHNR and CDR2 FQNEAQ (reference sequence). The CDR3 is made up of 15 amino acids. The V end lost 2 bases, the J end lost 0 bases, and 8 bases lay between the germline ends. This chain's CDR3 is CASSLLGPSYNEQFF. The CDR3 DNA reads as TGTGCCAGCAGCTTACTCGGCCCCTCCTACAATGAGCAGTTCTTC.

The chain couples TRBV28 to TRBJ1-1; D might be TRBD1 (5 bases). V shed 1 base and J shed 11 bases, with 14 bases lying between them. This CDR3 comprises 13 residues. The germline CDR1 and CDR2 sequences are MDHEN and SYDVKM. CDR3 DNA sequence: TGTGCCAGCAGTTTATCCGACGACGGGGCGGCTTTCTTT. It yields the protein CASSLSDDGAAFF.

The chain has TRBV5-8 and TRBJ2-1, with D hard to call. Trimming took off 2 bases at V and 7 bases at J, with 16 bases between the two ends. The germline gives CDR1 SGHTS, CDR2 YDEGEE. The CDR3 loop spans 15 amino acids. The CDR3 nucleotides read TGTGCCAGCAGCTTAGGGCTGTGGGTTCCGAATGAGCAGTTCTTC. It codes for CASSLGLWVPNEQFF.

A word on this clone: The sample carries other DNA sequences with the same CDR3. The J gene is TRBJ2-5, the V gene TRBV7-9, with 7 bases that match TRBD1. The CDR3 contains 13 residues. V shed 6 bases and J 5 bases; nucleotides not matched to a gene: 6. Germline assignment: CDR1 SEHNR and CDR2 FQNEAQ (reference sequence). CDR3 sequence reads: CASSLGGWETQYF. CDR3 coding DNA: TGTGCCAGCAGTCTAGGGGGCTGGGAGACCCAGTACTTC.

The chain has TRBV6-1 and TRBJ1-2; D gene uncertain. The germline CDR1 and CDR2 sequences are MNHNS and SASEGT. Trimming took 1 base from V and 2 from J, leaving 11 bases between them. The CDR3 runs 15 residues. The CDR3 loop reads CASSEVQVSNYGYTF. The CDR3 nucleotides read TGTGCCAGCAGTGAAGTGCAGGTCTCAAACTATGGCTACACCTTC.

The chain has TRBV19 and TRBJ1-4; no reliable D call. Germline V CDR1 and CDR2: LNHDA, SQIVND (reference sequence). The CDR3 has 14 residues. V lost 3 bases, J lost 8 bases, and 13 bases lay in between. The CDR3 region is CASSITTGIEKLFF. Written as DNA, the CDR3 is TGTGCCAGTAGTATTACTACCGGAATCGAAAAACTGTTTTTT.

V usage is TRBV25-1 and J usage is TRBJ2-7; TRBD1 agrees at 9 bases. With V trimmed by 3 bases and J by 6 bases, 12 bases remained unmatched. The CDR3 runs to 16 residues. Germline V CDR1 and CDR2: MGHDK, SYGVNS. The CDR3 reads CASSESGTGYSPEQYF. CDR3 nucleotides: TGTGCCAGCAGTGAGTCCGGGACAGGGTACTCCCCCGAGCAGTACTTC.

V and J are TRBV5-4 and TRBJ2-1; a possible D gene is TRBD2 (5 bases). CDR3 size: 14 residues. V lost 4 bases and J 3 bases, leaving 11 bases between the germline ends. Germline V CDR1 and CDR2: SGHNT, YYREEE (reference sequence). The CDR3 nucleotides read TGTGCCAGCAGCCAAAGCGGAGGCTACAATGAGCAGTTCTTC. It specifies CASSQSGGYNEQFF. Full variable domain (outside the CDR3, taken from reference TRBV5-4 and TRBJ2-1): ETGVTQSPTHLIKTRGQQVTLRCSSQSGHNTVSWYQQALGQGPQFIFQYYREEENGRGNFPPRFSGLQFPNYSSELNVNALELDDSALYLCASSQSGGYNEQFFGPGTRLTVL.

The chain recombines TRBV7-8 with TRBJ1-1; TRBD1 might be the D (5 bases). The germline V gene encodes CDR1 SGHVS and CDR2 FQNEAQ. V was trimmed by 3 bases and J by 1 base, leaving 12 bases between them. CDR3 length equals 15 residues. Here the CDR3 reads CASSLIGAGNTEAFF. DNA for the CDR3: TGTGCCAGCAGCTTGATTGGGGCGGGGAACACTGAAGCTTTCTTT.

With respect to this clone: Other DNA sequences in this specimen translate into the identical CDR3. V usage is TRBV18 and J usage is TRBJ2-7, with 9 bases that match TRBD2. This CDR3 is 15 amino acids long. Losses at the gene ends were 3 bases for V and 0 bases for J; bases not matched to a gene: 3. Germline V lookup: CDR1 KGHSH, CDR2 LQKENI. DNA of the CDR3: TGTGCCAGCTCACCCCTAGCGGGGAGCTCCTACGAGCAGTACTTC. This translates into CASSPLAGSSYEQYF.

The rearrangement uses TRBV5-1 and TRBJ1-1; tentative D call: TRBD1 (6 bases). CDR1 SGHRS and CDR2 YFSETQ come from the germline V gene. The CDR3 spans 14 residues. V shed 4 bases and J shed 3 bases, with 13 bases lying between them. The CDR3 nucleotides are TGCGCCAGCAGCCACGAGGGGGGATACACTGAAGCTTTCTTT. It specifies CASSHEGGYTEAFF.

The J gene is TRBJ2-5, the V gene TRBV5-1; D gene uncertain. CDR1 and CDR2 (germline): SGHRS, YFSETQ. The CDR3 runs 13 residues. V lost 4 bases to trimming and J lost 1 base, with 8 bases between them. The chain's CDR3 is CASSQRSQETQYF. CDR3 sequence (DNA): TGCGCCAGCAGCCAGAGGTCCCAAGAGACCCAGTACTTC.

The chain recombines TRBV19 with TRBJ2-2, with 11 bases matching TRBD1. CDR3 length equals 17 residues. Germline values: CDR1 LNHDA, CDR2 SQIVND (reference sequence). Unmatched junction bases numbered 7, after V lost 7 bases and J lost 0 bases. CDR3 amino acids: CASTRLGQGANTGELFF. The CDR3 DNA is TGTGCCAGTACCAGGCTGGGACAGGGGGCGAACACCGGGGAGCTGTTTTTT.

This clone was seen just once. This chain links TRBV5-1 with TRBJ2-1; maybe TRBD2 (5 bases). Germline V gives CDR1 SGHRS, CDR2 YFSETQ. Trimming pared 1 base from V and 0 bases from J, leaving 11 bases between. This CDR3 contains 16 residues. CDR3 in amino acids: CASSLIAPSSYNEQFF. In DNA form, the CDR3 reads TGCGCCAGCAGCTTGATAGCGCCTAGCTCCTACAATGAGCAGTTCTTC.

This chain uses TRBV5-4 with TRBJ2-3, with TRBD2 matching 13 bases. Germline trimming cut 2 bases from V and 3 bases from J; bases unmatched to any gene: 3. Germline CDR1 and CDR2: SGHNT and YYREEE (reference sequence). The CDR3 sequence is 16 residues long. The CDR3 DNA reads TGTGCCAGCAGCTTTGGACTAGCGGGAGAAACAGATACGCAGTATTTT. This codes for CASSFGLAGETDTQYF.

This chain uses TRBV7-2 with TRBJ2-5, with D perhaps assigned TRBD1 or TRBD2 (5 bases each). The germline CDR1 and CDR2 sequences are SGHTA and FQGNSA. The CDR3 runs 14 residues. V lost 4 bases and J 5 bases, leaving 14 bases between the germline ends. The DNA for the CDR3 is TGTGCCAGCAGCTACCCAGGGTGGGGGGAGACCCAGTACTTC. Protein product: CASSYPGWGETQYF.

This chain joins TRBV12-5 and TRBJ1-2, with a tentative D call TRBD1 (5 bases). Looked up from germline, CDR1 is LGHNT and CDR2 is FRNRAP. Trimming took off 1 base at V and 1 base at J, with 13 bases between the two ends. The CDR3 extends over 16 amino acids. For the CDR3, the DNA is TGTGCTAGTGGTTTGGCAACGGGACCCGTTAACTATGGCTACACCTTC. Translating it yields CASGLATGPVNYGYTF.

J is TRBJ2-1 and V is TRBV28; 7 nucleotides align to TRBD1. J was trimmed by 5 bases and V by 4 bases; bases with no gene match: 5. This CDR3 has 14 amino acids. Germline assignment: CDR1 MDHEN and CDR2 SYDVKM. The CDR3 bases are TGTGCCAGCAGTTCCTACAGGGGAAACAATGAGCAGTTCTTC. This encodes CASSSYRGNNEQFF.

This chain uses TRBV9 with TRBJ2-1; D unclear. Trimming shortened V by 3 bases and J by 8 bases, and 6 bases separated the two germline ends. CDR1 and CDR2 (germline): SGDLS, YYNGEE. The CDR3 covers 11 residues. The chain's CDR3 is CASSGLDEQFF. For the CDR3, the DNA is TGTGCCAGCAGCGGGCTGGATGAGCAGTTCTTC.

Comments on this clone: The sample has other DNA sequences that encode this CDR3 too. CDR3 sequence reads: CASSLVGGNQETQYF. The CDR3, as DNA: TGCGCCAGCAGCTTGGTCGGCGGAAACCAAGAGACCCAGTACTTC. The gene calls are TRBV5-1 and TRBJ2-5; D call uncertain. V was cut by 0 bases and J by 0 bases, with 9 bases left in between. The CDR3 has 15 amino acids. Germline loops: CDR1 SGHRS, CDR2 YFSETQ.

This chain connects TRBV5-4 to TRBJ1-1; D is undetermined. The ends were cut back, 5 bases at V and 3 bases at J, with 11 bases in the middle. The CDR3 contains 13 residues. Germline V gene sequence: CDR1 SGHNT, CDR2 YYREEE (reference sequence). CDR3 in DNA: TGTGCCAGCAGACGAGATCCTTACACTGAAGCTTTCTTT. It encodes CASRRDPYTEAFF.

CDR3 sequence (DNA): TGTGCCAGCAAGAGCGGGTTAAGGTACAATGAGCAGTTCTTC. Its protein is CASKSGLRYNEQFF. V gene TRBV19 combines with J gene TRBJ2-1; the D gene is possibly TRBD2 (6 bases). The germline V gene encodes CDR1 LNHDA and CDR2 SQIVND (reference sequence). The CDR3 is 14 amino acids. Trimming pared 9 bases from V and 4 bases from J, leaving 16 bases between.

The CDR3 sequence is CATQDRSNQPQHF. The CDR3 nucleotides read TGCGCCACCCAGGATCGGAGCAATCAGCCCCAGCATTTT. The chain is built from TRBV10-2 and TRBJ1-5, with D unclear. Looked up from germline, CDR1 is WSHSY and CDR2 is SAAADI. The CDR3 has 13 amino acids. Deletions cut 10 bases from V and 1 base from J, with 11 bases between.

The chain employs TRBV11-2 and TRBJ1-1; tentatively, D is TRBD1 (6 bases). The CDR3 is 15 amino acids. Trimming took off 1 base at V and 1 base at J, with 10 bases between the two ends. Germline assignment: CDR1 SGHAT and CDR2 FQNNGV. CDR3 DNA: TGTGCCAGCAGCTTAGTAGGGACAAAGAACACTGAAGCTTTCTTT. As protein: CASSLVGTKNTEAFF.

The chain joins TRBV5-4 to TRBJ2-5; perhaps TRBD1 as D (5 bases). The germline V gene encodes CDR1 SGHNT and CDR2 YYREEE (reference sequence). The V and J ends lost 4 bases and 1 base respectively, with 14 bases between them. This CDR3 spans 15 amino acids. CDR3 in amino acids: CASSPKQGVQETQYF. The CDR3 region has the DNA TGTGCCAGCAGCCCCAAGCAGGGCGTCCAAGAGACCCAGTACTTC. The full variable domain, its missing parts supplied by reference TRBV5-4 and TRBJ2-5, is ETGVTQSPTHLIKTRGQQVTLRCSSQSGHNTVSWYQQALGQGPQFIFQYYREEENGRGNFPPRFSGLQFPNYSSELNVNALELDDSALYLCASSPKQGVQETQYFGPGTRLLVL.

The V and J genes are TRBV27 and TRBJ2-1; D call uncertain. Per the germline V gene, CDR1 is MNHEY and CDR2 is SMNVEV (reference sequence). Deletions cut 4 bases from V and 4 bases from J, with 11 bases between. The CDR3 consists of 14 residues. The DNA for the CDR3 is TGTGCCAGCAGTTGGTCGTTTCCTTACAATGAGCAGTTCTTC. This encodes CASSWSFPYNEQFF.